This TCR beta chain is drawn from a study of T cells in tuberculosis. Regarding the study as a whole: Samples were chosen by availability of cryopreserved specimens. A GMM-specific repertoire classifier reached approximately 84% accuracy, AUROC more than 0.8.

Assay: immunoSEQ multiplex PCR; the TCRdb copy retains only in-frame clones and omits some. The profile shows some 30,000 clones, 80% to 95% of them singletons. CDR3 length: 13 residues. This clone is a singleton in its sample. Its antigen is as yet unknown. What was sequenced was PBMCs. This clonotype was sampled from a donor aged 10 to 29 with latent tuberculosis or without tuberculosis infection. Some clones in this sample may be carry-over from other donors' samples. This chain connects TRBV7-5 to TRBJ2-7; TRBD1 is the table's D call and was not checked against the DNA. TRBV7-5 is shown as a pseudogene. CDR3 region: CARPKQTFYEQYF. CDR3 in DNA: TGTGCCAGACCCAAACAGACGTTCTACGAGCAGTACTTC.